This TCR beta chain derives from a study of blood T cell repertoires in COVID-19. Study details: Samples representing acute and convalescent COVID-19 were sourced from the United States, Italy and Spain. T cells, B-cell-depleted T cells, or PBMCs supplied cDNA or gDNA.

In Seattle, patients joined the study during active infection and were tracked longitudinally. The V end lost 1 base, the J end lost 3 bases, and 9 bases lay between the germline ends. The CDR3 is made up of 14 amino acids. Germline loops: CDR1 LGHNT, CDR2 FRNRAP. Original methodology: The authors estimated nucleated cell counts from reference gene primer amplification. Profiling relied on immunoSEQ multiplex PCR, and the TCRdb table lists in-frame clones only, not all of them. The DNA gave D and trimming, while V, J and clone size come from that table. The sample contains about 130,000 clones, around 76% of which appear only once.

The receptor comes from a man at least 80 years old with COVID-19, enrolled during active disease. What was sequenced was peripheral blood. The chain uses TRBV12-5 and TRBJ1-1, with D unresolved. CDR3 sequence reads: CASGLGGVDTEAFF. The DNA of the CDR3 is TGTGCTAGTGGTTTGGGGGGAGTAGACACTGAAGCTTTCTTT.